This T cell receptor beta chain emerged from a study of identical twins. Findings and limits, study-wide: Because invariant MAIT and iNKT cells could be present, zero-insertion analyses could be partly confounded. Recombination models fit unrelated individuals' TCR alpha sharing but underestimated twins'. Twin-shared out-of-frame alpha sequences were enriched for low generation probability.

The CDR3 has 15 residues. The germline CDR1 and CDR2 sequences are SGHTA and FQGNSA. V shed 0 bases and J shed 3 bases, with 8 bases lying between them. A remark on this clonotype: What it binds is not known.

TCRdb called the 5' RACE reads again in MiXCR, with one record for every CDR3 protein. The sample carries about 220,000 distinct CDR3 sequences, roughly 7.5% recorded once. This sample was shared with a second study, whose subject was yellow fever vaccine responses in identical twins.

The receptor was derived from a woman aged 18-29 years in good health. Sample: memory (CD45RO+) T cells sorted from blood. The V and J genes are TRBV7-2 and TRBJ2-2; D perhaps matches TRBD1 (5 bases). CDR3 sequence (DNA): TGTGCCAGCAGCTTAGCTATCAGGGACACCGGGGAGCTGTTTTTT. The encoded protein is CASSLAIRDTGELFF.